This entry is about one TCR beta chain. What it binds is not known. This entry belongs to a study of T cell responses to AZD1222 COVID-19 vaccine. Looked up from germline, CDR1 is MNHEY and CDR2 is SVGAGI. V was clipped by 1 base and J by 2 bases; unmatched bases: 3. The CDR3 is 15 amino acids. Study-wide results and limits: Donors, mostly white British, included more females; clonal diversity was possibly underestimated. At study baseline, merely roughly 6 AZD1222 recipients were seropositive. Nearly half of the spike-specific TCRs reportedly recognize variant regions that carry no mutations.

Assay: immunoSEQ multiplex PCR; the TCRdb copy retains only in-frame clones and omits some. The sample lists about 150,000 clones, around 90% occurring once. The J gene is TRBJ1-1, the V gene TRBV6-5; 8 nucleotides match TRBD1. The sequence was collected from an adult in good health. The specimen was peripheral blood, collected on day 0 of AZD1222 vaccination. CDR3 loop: CASSYYRGSNTEAFF. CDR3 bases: TGTGCCAGCAGTTACTACAGGGGGAGCAACACTGAAGCTTTCTTT.